This T cell receptor beta chain emerged from a study of blood T cell repertoires in COVID-19. Study context: Cohort 3 donors counted as recovered after two negative PCRs, clearance, or resolved symptoms. The origin of the acute and convalescent COVID-19 samples was the United States, Italy and Spain.

In the authors' methods: From reference gene primer amplification, estimates of nucleated cell counts were derived. The protocol was immunoSEQ multiplex PCR, while the TCRdb copy is restricted to in-frame clones and leaves out a portion. V and J calls plus clone size are reproduced from that table; the DNA served to infer D and trimming. The sample comprises about 190,000 clones, 70% to 90% of which are singletons, and around 25% rests with the top ten. Cohorts were determined from participant-reported clinical history. The CDR3 totals 12 residues. V lost 9 bases, J lost 5 bases, and 1 base stayed unmatched. Germline loops: CDR1 KGHSH, CDR2 LQKENI.

The sequence was collected from a middle-aged woman in a cohort exposed to, infected with or recovered from COVID-19 (not recorded which). Sample: PBMCs or T cells enriched from blood (not recorded which). The chain joins TRBV18 to TRBJ1-6, with 7 positions matching TRBD1. CDR3 amino acids: CASTGDNSPLHF. The CDR3 DNA sequence: TGTGCCAGTACAGGGGATAATTCACCCCTCCACTTT.